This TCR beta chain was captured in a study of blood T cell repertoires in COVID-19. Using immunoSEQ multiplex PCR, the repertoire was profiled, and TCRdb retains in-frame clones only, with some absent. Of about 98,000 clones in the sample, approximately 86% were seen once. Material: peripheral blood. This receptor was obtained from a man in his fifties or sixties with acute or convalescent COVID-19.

DNA of the CDR3: TGTGCCAGCAGCGTGGGCAGGGTCCAAAATTCACCCCTCCACTTT. Amino acids: CASSVGRVQNSPLHF. This chain uses TRBV9 with TRBJ1-6, with D perhaps matching TRBD1 (5 bases). The CDR3 sequence is 15 residues long. Germline-derived CDR1 and CDR2 are SGDLS and YYNGEE. Trimming pared 2 bases from V and 7 bases from J, leaving 13 bases between. Complete variable domain (other parts from reference TRBV9 and TRBJ1-6): DSGVTQTPKHLITATGQRVTLRCSPRSGDLSVYWYQQSLDQGLQFLIQYYNGEERAKGNILERFSAQQFPDLHSELNLSSLELGDSALYFCASSVGRVQNSPLHFGNGTRLTVT.